The 3 T cell receptor beta chains given below trace back to one sample, sequenced in a study of T cell changes during pregnancy in multiple sclerosis. The assay was immunoSEQ multiplex PCR, and TCRdb's table has in-frame clones only and misses some. The profile covers under 85,000 clones, with 90% appearing a single time and roughly 9.5% taken by the ten largest. The source was peripheral blood, collected after pregnancy. Receptor source: a female donor in good health, enrolled as a control in a pregnancy study.

The V call is TRBV7-8, the J call TRBJ2-7, with D tentatively TRBD2 (7 bases). Per the germline V gene, CDR1 is SGHVS and CDR2 is FQNEAQ. CDR3 length: 16 amino acids. Trimming removed 2 bases from V and 2 bases from J, with 16 bases in between. CDR3 coding DNA: TGTGCCAGCAGCTTACTCTGGGGGGGCCCCACCTACGAGCAGTACTTC. Its protein product is CASSLLWGGPTYEQYF.

This chain links TRBV6-5 with TRBJ1-4, with D perhaps TRBD1 (5 bases). The V end was cut by 8 bases, the J end by 4 bases, with 14 bases between. The CDR3 is 14 residues long. Per germline, CDR1 MNHEY and CDR2 SVGAGI. This CDR3 is CASRSGGSNEKLFF. For the CDR3, the DNA is TGTGCCAGCCGTTCTGGGGGGAGTAATGAAAAACTGTTTTTT.

The V and J genes are TRBV7-9 and TRBJ2-1; D uncertain. There are 16 residues in the CDR3. CDR1 and CDR2 (germline): SEHNR, FQNEAQ (reference sequence). Trimming removed 5 bases from V and 7 bases from J, with 21 bases in between. CDR3 in DNA: TGTGCCAGCAGCGAGTTAAGGAGCGTGGCTTGGAATGAGCAGTTCTTC. This codes for CASSELRSVAWNEQFF.